A single sample is the source of the 19 T cell receptor beta chains below, sequenced in a study of blood T cell repertoires in COVID-19. Repertoires were generated with immunoSEQ multiplex PCR, while TCRdb's copy carries only in-frame clones and drops some. The table includes over 85,000 clones, nearly 90% detected once. Source material: peripheral blood. These receptors were obtained from a human donor in a cohort sampled during active COVID-19.

The V gene is TRBV6-5, the J gene TRBJ1-2; no reliable D call. V lost 7 bases to trimming and J lost 5 bases, with 17 bases between them. CDR3 length equals 14 residues. Germline V lookup: CDR1 MNHEY, CDR2 SVGAGI. CDR3 residues: CASNLSRNRYGYTF. CDR3 DNA: TGTGCCAGCAACCTCAGCAGGAACCGGTATGGCTACACCTTC.

The rearrangement uses TRBV2 and TRBJ2-7; unclear D gene. The V gene lost 9 bases and the J gene lost 1 base, with 16 bases spanning the gap. This CDR3 region has 14 residues. Germline-derived CDR1 and CDR2 are SNHLY and FYNNEI. The chain's CDR3 is CARFDFYNSYEQYF. The CDR3 DNA follows: TGTGCCAGGTTCGACTTTTACAATTCCTACGAGCAGTACTTC.

The chain uses TRBV15 and TRBJ1-5; no firm D call. V was cut by 0 bases and J by 6 bases, with 12 bases left in between. Germline CDR1 reads LNHNV; CDR2 reads YYDKDF (reference sequence). The CDR3 has 15 amino acids. The CDR3 protein is CATSREPERGQPQHF. The DNA of the CDR3 is TGTGCCACCAGCAGAGAGCCTGAAAGAGGTCAGCCCCAGCATTTT.

The rearrangement links TRBV19 to TRBJ1-2, with D possibly being TRBD1 (6 bases). Germline lookup yields CDR1 LNHDA and CDR2 SQIVND (reference sequence). V gave up 6 bases and J gave up 3 bases, with 20 bases separating them. There are 16 residues in the CDR3. CDR3 protein: CASSKDKGVTYYGYTF. The CDR3 DNA reads TGTGCCAGTAGCAAAGACAAGGGGGTTACTTACTATGGCTACACCTTC.

The genes are TRBV29-1 and TRBJ2-7; TRBD2 matches at 14 bases. The CDR3 is 18 residues long. Germline CDR1 is SQVTM and CDR2 is ANQGSEA. J gave up 4 bases and V 6 bases, and 17 bases lay outside the gene matches. CDR3 sequence reads: CSVVGMPGLAGEGYEQYF. In nucleotides, the CDR3 is TGCAGCGTGGTAGGGATGCCGGGACTAGCGGGAGAAGGATACGAGCAGTACTTC.

The chain combines TRBV3-1 (or the pseudogene TRBV3-2) with TRBJ2-1, with TRBD2 as a possible D gene (5 bases). The ends were cut back, 3 bases at V and 5 bases at J, with 20 bases in the middle. From germline, CDR1 is LGHDT and CDR2 YNNKEL (reference sequence). The CDR3 is made up of 17 amino acids. The chain's CDR3 is CASSHNLEARLNNEQFF. As DNA, the CDR3 is TGTGCCAGCAGCCACAACCTAGAGGCCAGACTAAACAATGAGCAGTTCTTC.

This clone came up once. The gene calls are TRBV19 and TRBJ2-6; the D gene is possibly TRBD1 (6 bases). V shed 2 bases and J shed 4 bases, with 12 bases lying between them. This CDR3 is 16 amino acids long. The germline V gene has CDR1 LNHDA and CDR2 SQIVND (reference sequence). CDR3 coding DNA: TGTGCCAGTAGTATACTACAGGGTCGAGGGGCCAACGTCCTGACTTTC. Protein: CASSILQGRGANVLTF. Full variable domain (remainder filled in from reference TRBV19 and TRBJ2-6): DGGITQSPKYLFRKEGQNVTLSCEQNLNHDAMYWYRQDPGQGLRLIYYSQIVNDFQKGDIAEGYSVSREKKESFPLTVTSAQKNPTAFYLCASSILQGRGANVLTFGAGSRLTVL.

This clone has just one count. This rearrangement joins TRBV9 to TRBJ2-3; TRBD2 agrees at 8 bases. Unmatched junction bases numbered 8, after V lost 3 bases and J lost 2 bases. Germline V gene lookup returns CDR1 SGDLS and CDR2 YYNGEE. This CDR3 is built from 16 residues. Written as DNA, the CDR3 is TGTGCCAGCAGCGGCACAATAGCGGGATACACAGATACGCAGTATTTT. This codes for CASSGTIAGYTDTQYF.

V usage is TRBV30 and J usage is TRBJ2-1, with 8 bases lining up with TRBD2. Germline V gene lookup returns CDR1 GTSNPN and CDR2 SVGIG (reference sequence). J was trimmed by 7 bases and V by 5 bases; bases with no gene match: 10. This CDR3 region has 14 residues. The CDR3 bases are TGTGCCTGGGGAGATCGACTAGCGAGGAATGAGCAGTTCTTC. As protein: CAWGDRLARNEQFF.

This clone was seen once. The chain carries TRBV7-9 and TRBJ2-7, with 10 positions matching TRBD2. Looked up from germline, CDR1 is SEHNR and CDR2 is FQNEAQ (reference sequence). This CDR3 is built from 16 residues. V shed 0 bases, J shed 3 bases, and the junction held 5 bases outside the gene matches. In DNA form, the CDR3 reads TGTGCCAGCAGCTTAGCGGCTAGCGGGAGCCGCTACGAGCAGTACTTC. This codes for CASSLAASGSRYEQYF.

V gene TRBV5-1 combines with J gene TRBJ2-5, with TRBD2 matching 10 bases. The CDR3 extends over 15 amino acids. The junction had 4 bases not matched to a gene; V was cut back by 1 base and J by 4 bases. The germline V gene has CDR1 SGHRS and CDR2 YFSETQ. The CDR3 DNA is TGCGCCAGCAGCTTGTATGCTAGCGGGAGAGAGACCCAGTACTTC. Translating it yields CASSLYASGRETQYF.

This sequence joins TRBV18 and TRBJ1-5, with TRBD1 identical over 9 bases. Trimming removed 3 bases from V and 14 bases from J; junction bases left unmatched: 11. Germline assignment: CDR1 KGHSH and CDR2 LQKENI. This CDR3 has 14 residues. This CDR3 reads CASSPKGQGGTKHF. The CDR3 bases are TGTGCCAGCTCACCTAAGGGACAGGGTGGAACCAAGCATTTT.

This clone was recorded a few times. The genes are TRBV9 and TRBJ1-5, with no clear D. The CDR3 loop spans 14 amino acids. The germline gives CDR1 SGDLS, CDR2 YYNGEE. Trimming pared 2 bases from V and 4 bases from J, leaving 10 bases between. CDR3 in amino acids: CASSVGSLNQPQHF. CDR3 DNA: TGTGCCAGCAGCGTCGGGTCCTTAAATCAGCCCCAGCATTTT.

The J gene is TRBJ1-4, the V gene TRBV30; 7 bases fit TRBD1. Germline V gene lookup returns CDR1 GTSNPN and CDR2 SVGIG (reference sequence). This CDR3 contains 15 residues. J lost 8 bases, V lost 2 bases, and 11 bases had no gene match. Here the CDR3 reads CAWSTLGTEGEKLFF. The CDR3, as DNA: TGTGCCTGGAGTACTTTAGGGACAGAGGGAGAAAAACTGTTTTTT.

The chain uses TRBV7-3 and TRBJ2-5, with D unclear. There are 13 residues in the CDR3. Germline CDR1 is SGHTA and CDR2 is FQGTGA. Between the trimmed V and J ends, which lost 5 bases and 1 base, there was a span of 8 bases. The CDR3 bases are TGTGCCAGCAGCCCCGCGGCCCAAGAGACCCAGTACTTC. Encoded protein: CASSPAAQETQYF.

The chain combines TRBV7-9 with TRBJ1-4; D uncertain. The CDR3 extends over 16 amino acids. Per the germline V gene, CDR1 is SEHNR and CDR2 is FQNEAQ (reference sequence). Trimming took 1 base from V and 0 from J, leaving 9 bases between them. DNA of the CDR3: TGTGCCAGCAGCTTAGGTCCGACATCAACTAATGAAAAACTGTTTTTT. Protein: CASSLGPTSTNEKLFF.

The chain uses TRBV7-2 and TRBJ2-7; D might be TRBD1 (5 bases). Trimming pared 2 bases from V and 0 bases from J, leaving 14 bases between. There are 16 residues in the CDR3. Germline V gene lookup returns CDR1 SGHTA and CDR2 FQGNSA. The CDR3, as DNA: TGTGCCAGCAGCTTATCTACAGGTACTCTCTCCTACGAGCAGTACTTC. Residues: CASSLSTGTLSYEQYF. Combining the CDR3 with reference TRBV7-2 and TRBJ2-7 gives the whole variable domain GAGVSQSPSNKVTEKGKDVELRCDPISGHTALYWYRQSLGQGLEFLIYFQGNSAPDKSGLPSDRFSAERTGGSVSTLTIQRTQQEDSAVYLCASSLSTGTLSYEQYFGPGTRLTVT.

In its sample, this clone was seen once. V usage is TRBV6-6 and J usage is TRBJ2-7; 10 bases match TRBD1. J gave up 5 bases and V 2 bases, and 6 bases lay outside the gene matches. The CDR3 extends over 15 amino acids. The V gene's germline CDR1 is MNHNY and CDR2 SVGAGI (reference sequence). CDR3 loop: CASSYPGQGNHEQYF. DNA of the CDR3: TGTGCCAGCAGTTACCCGGGACAGGGGAACCACGAGCAGTACTTC.

V usage is TRBV19 and J usage is TRBJ2-7, with TRBD2 identical over 7 bases. In germline, CDR1 is LNHDA, CDR2 SQIVND (reference sequence). J gave up 3 bases and V 5 bases, and 13 bases lay outside the gene matches. The CDR3 covers 16 residues. CDR3 DNA sequence: TGTGCCAGTAGTGCCCCCCGGGGGGAGCGCGTCTACGAGCAGTACTTC. Translation gives CASSAPRGERVYEQYF.